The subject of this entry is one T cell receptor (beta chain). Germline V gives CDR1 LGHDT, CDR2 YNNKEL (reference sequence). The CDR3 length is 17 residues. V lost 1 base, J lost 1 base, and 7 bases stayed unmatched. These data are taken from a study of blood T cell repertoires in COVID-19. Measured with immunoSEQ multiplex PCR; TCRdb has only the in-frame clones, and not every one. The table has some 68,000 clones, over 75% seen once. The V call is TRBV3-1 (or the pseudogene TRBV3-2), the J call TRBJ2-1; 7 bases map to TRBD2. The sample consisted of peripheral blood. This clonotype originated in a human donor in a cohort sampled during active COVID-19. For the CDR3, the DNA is TGTGCCAGCAGCCAAGGAGGCGGGAGAACGTCCTACAATGAGCAGTTCTTC. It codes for CASSQGGGRTSYNEQFF.